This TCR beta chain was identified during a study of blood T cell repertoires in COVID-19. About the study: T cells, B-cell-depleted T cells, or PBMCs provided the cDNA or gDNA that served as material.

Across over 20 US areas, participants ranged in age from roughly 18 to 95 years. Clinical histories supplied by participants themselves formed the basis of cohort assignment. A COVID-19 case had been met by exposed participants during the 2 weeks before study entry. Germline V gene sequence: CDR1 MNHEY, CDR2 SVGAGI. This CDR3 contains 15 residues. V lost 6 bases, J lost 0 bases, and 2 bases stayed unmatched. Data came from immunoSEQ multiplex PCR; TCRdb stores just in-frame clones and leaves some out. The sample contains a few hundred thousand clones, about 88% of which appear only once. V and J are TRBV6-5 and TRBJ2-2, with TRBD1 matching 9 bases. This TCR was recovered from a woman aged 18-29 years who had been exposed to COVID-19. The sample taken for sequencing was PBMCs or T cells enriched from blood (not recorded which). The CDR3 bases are TGTGCCAGCAGCGGGACAGGGACGAACACCGGGGAGCTGTTTTTT. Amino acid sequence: CASSGTGTNTGELFF.